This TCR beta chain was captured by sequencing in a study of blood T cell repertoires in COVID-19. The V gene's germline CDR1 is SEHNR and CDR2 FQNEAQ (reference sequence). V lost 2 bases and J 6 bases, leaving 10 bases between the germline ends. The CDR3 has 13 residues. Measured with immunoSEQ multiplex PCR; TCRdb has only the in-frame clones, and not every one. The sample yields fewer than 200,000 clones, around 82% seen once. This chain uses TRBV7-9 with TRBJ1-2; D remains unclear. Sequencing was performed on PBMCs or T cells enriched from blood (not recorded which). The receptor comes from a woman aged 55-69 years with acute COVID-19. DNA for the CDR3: TGTGCCAGCAGCTTAAGGGAGTCGGATGGCTACACCTTC. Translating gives CASSLRESDGYTF.